The T cell receptor (beta chain) under discussion was sequenced for a study of control samples from healthy donors and cancer patients. Measured with immunoSEQ multiplex PCR; TCRdb has only the in-frame clones, and not every one. The data show around 140,000 clones, with approximately 94% seen just once and around 13% held by the top ten. The CDR3 loop spans 15 amino acids. The J segment lost 9 bases and the V segment lost 4 bases, leaving 8 bases of the junction unmatched. Germline V gene sequence: CDR1 SGHAT, CDR2 FQNNGV. The chain combines TRBV11-2 with TRBJ2-1; 11 bases line up with TRBD2. This TCR came from a man aged 35-49 years in good health. Source material: blood. This CDR3 is CASSYQPSGGSEQFF. The CDR3 nucleotides read TGTGCCAGCAGCTACCAGCCTAGCGGGGGGTCTGAGCAGTTCTTC. The variable domain in full, with the rest retrieved from reference TRBV11-2 and TRBJ2-1, is EAGVAQSPRYKIIEKRQSVAFWCNPISGHATLYWYQQILGQGPKLLIQFQNNGVVDDSQLPKDRFSAERLKGVDSTLKIQPAKLEDSAVYLCASSYQPSGGSEQFFGPGTRLTVL.